Sequencing of this T cell receptor beta chain was carried out in a study of T cell responses to AZD1222 COVID-19 vaccine listed by TCRdb under 2021. Regarding the research as a whole: A total of about 240 trial participants underwent TCR sequencing, of whom 200 to 220 received two doses of AZD1222 and about 25 received two doses of the MenACWY control vaccine. Trial participants were enrolled by age into 18-55, 56-69 and 70-plus year subgroups, with around 140, 26 and 57 TCR-sequenced participants respectively.

Notes on this clone: What antigen it recognizes has not been identified. Base qualities are missing; no much larger clone stands one base away.

Findings and caveats that apply to the study as a whole: No day 14 peak-response samples were available, so repertoires were characterized only after the peak T cell response. Reportedly, almost half of the unique spike-specific TCRs recognized epitopes lying outside the regions that are mutated in the B.1.351 and B.1.1.7 variants. Only five to seven AZD1222 recipients were SARS-CoV-2 seropositive at baseline, limiting conclusions about previously exposed vaccinees. A significant rise in spike-specific TCR breadth and depth was observed after two AZD1222 doses relative to day 0 and relative to MenACWY recipients. CD4 TCRs associated with the vaccine covered the entire spike protein, and the dominant responses were in regions 160-218 and 743-854. The 56-69-year group was small, and its depth increase did not reach significance, likely because of low power. Most participants were white British and females outnumbered males, and the authors suggested that clonal diversity may have been underestimated.

The time point label, as the study defines it: baseline before first vaccination. The treatment or condition label, read with the paper, signifies: meningococcal conjugate vaccine given as trial control. Vaccinee samples were obtained from the UK trials COV001 and COV002, which included a single-blind randomized controlled phase 2/3 trial of AZD1222 (ChAdOx1 nCoV-19) in healthy adults. Trial participant PBMC samples were collected at day 0 and day 28 after the second dose for TCRbeta chain sequencing. For CDR1 and CDR2, the germline V gene lists MNHEY and SVGEGT. The CDR3, from cysteine to phenylalanine, totals 17 residues. Only the CDR3 DNA stays, 51 bases, in frame from base 1. V loses 4 bases, J loses 0 bases, and the germline ends lie 15 bases apart. The CDR3 regions of human TCRbeta chains were subjected to immunosequencing. Per the original workflow: Repertoire TCRs were matched against a reference library of SARS-CoV-2-specific TCRs generated with the MIRA antigen-specificity platform. Breadth meant the fraction of unique TCRs that were SARS-CoV-2-associated, whereas depth meant the fraction of total T cells that were SARS-CoV-2-associated. Using the MIRA data, each spike-specific TCR was mapped to the spike region that the TCR reacts to and placed in a CD4 or CD8 class. Log10-transformed breadth and depth values were compared by one-way ANOVA with Sidak's multiple comparisons tests. As stored in TCRdb, this immuneACCESS dataset retains in-frame rearrangements with V and J assigned. A fraction of the clones does not appear; measured against another copy, unresolved V genes explain less than half of the discrepancy, and the remainder lacks a known reason. That table furnishes V, J and clone size, whereas the DNA furnished D and trimming. This sample comprises about 150,000 clones, roughly 90% of them detected only once. About 5.1% of the sample comes from the top ten.

The origin of this receptor is an adult in good health. This specimen was peripheral blood, taken on day 0 of MenACWY control vaccination. Recombination joined TRBV6-2 or TRBV6-3 with TRBJ2-2; TRBD2 could be the D gene, as 5 bases match. The CDR3 protein is CASSFWVRDPNTGELFF. The bases are TGTGCCAGCAGTTTTTGGGTCCGGGATCCGAACACCGGGGAGCTGTTTTTT.